Listed below are T cell receptor beta chains from one sample, sequenced in a study of T cell responses to AZD1222 COVID-19 vaccine. TCRdb's table, derived via immunoSEQ multiplex PCR, lists solely in-frame clones and lacks some. This table has some 200,000 clones, over 90% appearing once. This specimen consisted of peripheral blood, obtained on day 0 of AZD1222 vaccination. The receptors were sampled from an adult in good health. Both conserved end residues are part of each CDR3. The D gene is left open where the match is weak. Clone sizes are given selectively: once, few, many, or a class where the clone is expanded.

size,J,D,V,CDR3,DNA
once,TRBJ1-5,NA,TRBV5-1,CASSLIGEPNQPQHF,TGCGCCAGCAGCTTGATAGGGGAACCCAATCAGCCCCAGCATTTT
NA,TRBJ2-3,NA,TRBV6-5,CASYWTGRADTQYF,TGTGCCAGTTACTGGACAGGGAGGGCAGATACGCAGTATTTT
few,TRBJ2-7,NA,TRBV3-1/TRBV3-2,CASSQGWNSYEQYF,TGTGCCAGCAGCCAAGGATGGAACTCCTACGAGCAGTACTTC
NA,TRBJ1-2,NA,TRBV6-5,CASNRGGNYGYTF,TGTGCCAGCAACCGGGGCGGGAACTATGGCTACACCTTC
NA,TRBJ1-2,TRBD1,TRBV11-3,CASSEGQGYGYTF,TGTGCCAGCAGCGAGGGACAGGGGTATGGCTACACCTTC
NA,TRBJ2-3,NA,TRBV28,CASIPSGQTDGDTQYF,TGTGCCAGCATTCCTTCGGGGCAGACCGACGGAGATACGCAGTATTTT
NA,TRBJ1-4,TRBD1,TRBV7-6,CASSLERRGQATNEKLFF,TGTGCCAGCAGCTTAGAACGAAGGGGGCAGGCGACTAATGAAAAACTGTTTTTT
NA,TRBJ1-4,TRBD1,TRBV7-9,CASSPTGTGNEKLFF,TGTGCCAGCAGCCCGACGGGGACAGGGAATGAAAAACTGTTTTTT
NA,TRBJ2-7,NA,TRBV2,CAVVANNYEQYF,TGTGCGGTCGTGGCCAACAACTACGAGCAGTACTTC
NA,TRBJ1-1,TRBD1,TRBV24-1,CATSDRLLGQMNTEAFF,TGTGCCACCAGTGACCGCTTACTGGGACAGATGAACACTGAAGCTTTCTTT
NA,TRBJ2-1,TRBD2,TRBV4-2,CASSQDRAGAREQFF,TGTGCCAGCAGCCAAGATCGAGCGGGAGCAAGGGAGCAGTTCTTC
NA,TRBJ1-1,NA,TRBV10-3,CAIAQDKNTEAFF,TGTGCCATAGCACAGGATAAAAACACTGAAGCTTTCTTT
NA,TRBJ1-6,NA,TRBV2,CASNPDISYNSPLHF,TGTGCCAGCAATCCCGACATCTCCTATAATTCACCCCTCCACTTT
NA,TRBJ1-6,NA,TRBV5-1,CASSDQDPRNSPLHF,TGCGCCAGCAGCGACCAGGACCCGAGGAATTCACCCCTCCACTTT
NA,TRBJ2-5,NA,TRBV24-1,CATSDGPEETQYF,TGTGCCACCAGTGACGGCCCGGAAGAGACCCAGTACTTC
NA,TRBJ1-2,NA,TRBV29-1,CSVGQTDLEGYTF,TGCAGCGTTGGGCAGACAGACCTCGAGGGCTACACCTTC
NA,TRBJ1-6,NA,TRBV5-1,CASSLPNNSPLHF,TGCGCCAGCAGCTTACCGAATAATTCACCCCTCCACTTT
NA,TRBJ1-1,TRBD1,TRBV7-9,CASSPGTGAYTEAFF,TGTGCCAGCAGCCCCGGGACAGGCGCATACACTGAAGCTTTCTTT
NA,TRBJ1-1,TRBD1,TRBV18,CASSPPKTGGTEAFF,TGTGCCAGCTCACCACCCAAAACAGGGGGAACTGAAGCTTTCTTT
NA,TRBJ2-3,NA,TRBV5-6,CASSLVHEYSSTDTQYF,TGTGCCAGCAGCTTGGTCCACGAGTACTCTAGCACAGATACGCAGTATTTT
NA,TRBJ2-2,TRBD1,TRBV27,CATRTGRPGELFF,TGTGCCACCCGGACAGGGCGACCCGGGGAGCTGTTTTTT
NA,TRBJ1-4,NA,TRBV10-1,CATRQPTNEKLFF,TGCGCCACCCGACAGCCAACTAATGAAAAACTGTTTTTT
NA,TRBJ2-1,NA,TRBV30,CACPEGKGAANEQFF,TGTGCCTGTCCCGAGGGAAAGGGCGCGGCCAATGAGCAGTTCTTC
once,TRBJ2-5,NA,TRBV10-3,CAISEDSTRRDQTQYF,TGTGCCATCAGTGAGGACTCTACTAGGAGGGACCAGACCCAGTACTTC
NA,TRBJ1-2,TRBD1,TRBV6-5,CASSYDRGESYTF,TGTGCCAGCAGTTACGACAGGGGAGAAAGCTACACCTTC
NA,TRBJ2-5,NA,TRBV11-2,CASSLVGGRETQYF,TGTGCCAGCAGCTTGGTGGGCGGGCGAGAGACCCAGTACTTC
NA,TRBJ2-7,TRBD1,TRBV5-5,CASSDSGTGGYEQYF,TGTGCCAGCAGCGACTCGGGGACAGGGGGCTACGAGCAGTACTTC
NA,TRBJ1-6,NA,TRBV7-6,CASSKTPARESPLHF,TGTGCCAGCAGCAAGACCCCTGCCAGGGAGTCGCCCCTCCACTTT
NA,TRBJ2-7,NA,TRBV15,CATSREETWGVGDEQYF,TGTGCCACCAGCAGAGAGGAAACGTGGGGGGTAGGAGACGAGCAGTACTTC
NA,TRBJ2-2,TRBD2,TRBV11-2,CASSLDLGGGRNAGELFF,TGTGCCAGCAGCTTGGACTTAGGCGGGGGGAGAAACGCCGGGGAGCTGTTTTTT
NA,TRBJ1-6,NA,TRBV5-4,CASRQLGRAGADSPLHF,TGTGCCAGCAGGCAATTGGGTAGGGCTGGGGCGGATTCACCCCTCCACTTT
NA,TRBJ1-2,NA,TRBV4-1,CASSQDRQVSGGYTF,TGCGCCAGCAGCCAAGACAGACAGGTATCGGGAGGCTACACCTTC
once,TRBJ1-2,TRBD1,TRBV5-1,CASSQDRGNSRYGYTF,TGCGCCAGCAGCCAGGACAGGGGGAATAGTCGCTATGGCTACACCTTC
NA,TRBJ2-6,NA,TRBV6-1,CASSEGSGANVLTF,TGTGCCAGCAGTGAGGGCTCTGGGGCCAACGTCCTGACTTTC
NA,TRBJ2-1,TRBD1,TRBV18,CASSPPPATGYNEQFF,TGTGCCAGCTCACCACCTCCGGCGACAGGGTACAATGAGCAGTTCTTC
NA,TRBJ1-2,NA,TRBV6-5,CASSYSADSNYGYTF,TGTGCCAGCAGTTACTCAGCAGATTCTAACTATGGCTACACCTTC
NA,TRBJ1-1,NA,TRBV6-5,CASSYTDSTEAFF,TGTGCCAGCAGTTACACGGATAGTACTGAAGCTTTCTTT
NA,TRBJ2-7,NA,TRBV6-5,CASSYSPNSGEQYF,TGTGCCAGCAGTTACTCCCCCAACTCGGGCGAGCAGTACTTC
NA,TRBJ1-2,NA,TRBV6-5,CASSYSGGSGYTF,TGTGCCAGCAGTTACTCGGGGGGTAGTGGCTACACCTTC
NA,TRBJ2-7,NA,TRBV2,CASMPQTGISYEQYF,TGTGCCAGCATGCCTCAAACAGGCATTTCCTACGAGCAGTACTTC
NA,TRBJ2-7,NA,TRBV5-6,CASTVAASSYEQYF,TGTGCCAGCACCGTAGCGGCTAGCTCCTACGAGCAGTACTTC
NA,TRBJ1-5,NA,TRBV2,CASSTTQRNYQPQHF,TGTGCCAGCAGTACCACACAGAGAAACTATCAGCCCCAGCATTTT
NA,TRBJ2-5,NA,TRBV5-4,CASSQTTGTKQETQYF,TGTGCCAGCAGCCAGACGACCGGGACAAAGCAAGAGACCCAGTACTTC
few,TRBJ1-5,NA,TRBV5-6,CASSLLGAGNSNQPQHF,TGTGCCAGCAGCTTGCTGGGGGCCGGGAATAGCAATCAGCCCCAGCATTTT
NA,TRBJ1-2,NA,TRBV6-5,CASSSGGYYGYTF,TGTGCCAGCAGTTCGGGCGGGTACTATGGCTACACCTTC
NA,TRBJ2-7,NA,TRBV7-9,CASSFRNPFYEQYF,TGTGCCAGCAGCTTTAGGAATCCCTTCTACGAGCAGTACTTC